This T cell receptor beta chain derives from a study of OX40 agonist ivuxolimab in advanced cancers. Study at large: Ivuxolimab doses were 0.01, 0.1, 0.3, 1.5, 3 or 10 mg/kg every 2 weeks. Broader study findings: With doses of 0.1 to 3.0 mg/kg, CD4+ and CD8+ blood T cells had undergone clonal expansion by week 6. Compared with CD4+, CD8+ T cells on average had more expanded clones.

Trimming cost V 4 bases and J 4 bases; bases outside gene matches: 13. Germline lookup yields CDR1 SGHDT and CDR2 YYEEEE. CDR3 length equals 16 residues. Assay used: immunoSEQ multiplex PCR; TCRdb lists only in-frame clones, some missing. The sample records 60,000 or so clones, 87% being singletons. Turning to this clone: Antigen unknown.

The origin of this receptor is an adult with an advanced solid tumor such as melanoma, head and neck, liver or kidney cancer. This chain connects TRBV5-6 to TRBJ1-2; 7 bases map to TRBD1. The sequenced sample was CD4+ or CD8+ T cells sorted from blood, obtained in a trial of the OX40 agonist ivuxolimab. DNA of the CDR3: TGTGCCAGCAGCAGGAGGTCGGGACAGACTCTCTATGGCTACACCTTC. This gives the protein CASSRRSGQTLYGYTF.